Presented here are 17 T cell receptor beta chains from one specimen sequenced in a study of blood T cells in healthy people across ages. The second PCR ran about 6 to 11 cycles with a sample-barcoded 5' primer and J-beta primers. TCRdb re-called the 5' RACE reads with MiXCR, one entry per CDR3 protein. This sample has around 1.7 million distinct CDR3 sequences; 28% occur once, and the top ten carry 7.7%. Sequencing was done on a sample of blood. Every receptor here comes from a woman between 25 and 40 years old in good health.

The sample holds a few counts of this clonotype. This chain uses TRBV29-1 with TRBJ2-3, with 12 bases that match TRBD1. In germline, CDR1 is SQVTM, CDR2 ANQGSEA. V lost 7 bases, J lost 10 bases, and 15 bases stayed unmatched. There are 15 residues in the CDR3. CDR3 sequence reads: CSGGGGQGAKDSQYF. CDR3 nucleotides: TGCAGCGGTGGCGGGGGACAGGGGGCGAAGGATTCGCAGTATTTT.

In its sample, this clonotype was seen a few times. V and J are TRBV10-2 and TRBJ1-6; D might be TRBD1 (5 bases). Germline loops: CDR1 WSHSY, CDR2 SAAADI. CDR3 size: 13 residues. Trimming took 10 bases from V and 7 from J, leaving 14 bases between them. Here the CDR3 DNA reads TGCGCCACCGGGACTCAACAAAATTCACCCCTCCACTTT. Its protein is CATGTQQNSPLHF.

This clonotype was recorded many times. The chain is built from TRBV12-3 or TRBV12-4 and TRBJ1-5; D ambiguous. The V and J ends lost 1 base and 2 bases respectively, with 3 bases between them. The CDR3 has 13 residues. The chain's CDR3 is CASSLGRNQPQHF. The CDR3 DNA sequence: TGTGCCAGCAGTTTAGGACGCAATCAGCCCCAGCATTTT.

The chain couples TRBV11-2 to TRBJ1-3; D gene ambiguous. The germline gives CDR1 SGHAT, CDR2 FQNNGV. Trimming shortened V by 5 bases and J by 4 bases, and 15 bases separated the two germline ends. This CDR3 has 15 amino acids. DNA of the CDR3: TGTGCCAGCAGCCAACTCGAGGGTACGGGAAACACCATATATTTT. This translates into CASSQLEGTGNTIYF. Supplemented by reference TRBV11-2 and TRBJ1-3, the full variable domain reads EAGVAQSPRYKIIEKRQSVAFWCNPISGHATLYWYQQILGQGPKLLIQFQNNGVVDDSQLPKDRFSAERLKGVDSTLKIQPAKLEDSAVYLCASSQLEGTGNTIYFGEGSWLTVV.

This clonotype was detected once. The rearrangement joins TRBV21-1 to TRBJ1-2. TRBV21-1 is noted as a pseudogene. The CDR3 covers 20 residues. The CDR3 loop is CATPRGAWGHSLSLWGGYTF. The CDR3 DNA reads TGTGCCACCCCTCGCGGTGCGTGGGGCCATTCATTGAGCTTATGGGGGGGCTACACCTTC.

The rearrangement links TRBV11-3 to TRBJ2-1; 11 bases are shared with TRBD1. Germline V gene lookup returns CDR1 SGHNT and CDR2 YENEEA. With V trimmed by 5 bases and J by 6 bases, 6 bases remained unmatched. The length of the CDR3 is 15 residues. This CDR3 is CASSIAGTGGNEQFF. CDR3 coding DNA: TGTGCCAGCAGCATCGCCGGGACAGGGGGCAATGAGCAGTTCTTC.

This clonotype was observed many times. This chain joins TRBV29-1 and TRBJ2-1, with D tentatively TRBD1 (6 bases). The CDR3 has 14 residues. The V end lost 7 bases, the J end lost 4 bases, and 17 bases lay between the germline ends. CDR1 is SQVTM, CDR2 ANQGSEA, per germline. CDR3 amino acids: CSAIAGDFYNEQFF. For the CDR3, the DNA is TGCAGCGCTATTGCAGGGGATTTTTACAATGAGCAGTTCTTC.

For this clonotype: Being one base from a much bigger clone, this may be a read error. The chain joins TRBV20-1 to TRBJ2-5, with 9 bases identical to TRBD1. Germline loops: CDR1 DFQATT, CDR2 SNEGSKA (reference sequence). The V gene end was trimmed by 4 bases and the J gene end by 11 bases; junction bases not matched to a gene: 11. The CDR3 is 13 residues long. The CDR3 DNA sequence: TGCAGTGCTACGGGGGGACAGGGATATGAGCAGTACTTC. Protein sequence: CSATGGQGYEQYF.

A remark on this clonotype: This may come from a read error, since a much larger clone is one base off. The chain links TRBV7-2 to TRBJ2-1, with TRBD2 as a possible D gene (5 bases). The V end lost 0 bases, the J end lost 7 bases, and 10 bases lay between the germline ends. Per germline, CDR1 SGHTA and CDR2 FQGNSA. This CDR3 has 14 amino acids. In DNA form, the CDR3 reads TGTACCAGCAGCTTAGCTGCCGGGGAAAATGAGCAGTTCTTC. It yields the protein CTSSLAAGENEQFF.

The rearrangement joins TRBV7-2 to TRBJ1-4, with no clear D. Germline V gene sequence: CDR1 SGHTA, CDR2 FQGNSA. V was cut by 1 base and J by 3 bases, with 12 bases left in between. CDR3 size: 16 residues. The CDR3 DNA is TGTGCCAGCAGCTTAGGCGCGGGAGCCCCTAATGAAAAACTGTTTTTT. Amino acid sequence: CASSLGAGAPNEKLFF.

Concerning this clonotype itself: A much more abundant neighbour one base away suggests this may be a read error. The genes are TRBV10-3 and TRBJ2-5; no clear D. This CDR3 region has 12 residues. CDR1 and CDR2 from the germline V gene are ENHRY and SYGVKD. The CDR3 DNA reads as TGTGCCGTAGGCGACATCCAAGAGACCCAGTGCTTC. It yields the protein CAVGDIQETQCF.

Turning to this clonotype: One junction end disagrees with the germline gene, perhaps due to a read error. The chain couples TRBV6-2 or TRBV6-3 to TRBJ2-5, with 11 bases identical to TRBD2. Germline V gene lookup returns CDR1 MNHEY and CDR2 SVGEGT. The CDR3 is 16 amino acids. CDR3 sequence: CTSSRQGLAAQETQYF. The CDR3, as DNA: TGTACCAGCAGTCGCCAGGGACTAGCGGCACAAGAGACCCAGTACTTC.

The chain links TRBV20-1 to TRBJ2-3; possibly TRBD2 for D (6 bases). The germline CDR1 and CDR2 sequences are DFQATT and SNEGSKA (reference sequence). The CDR3 is 17 amino acids. Deletions cut 4 bases from V and 4 bases from J, with 24 bases between. In DNA, the CDR3 is TGCAGTGCTACCGGGACGGGTCGAAGCGGAGGGGCAGATACGCAGTATTTT. Translated: CSATGTGRSGGADTQYF.

This clonotype appeared a few times. This sequence joins TRBV20-1 and TRBJ2-3, with 9 nucleotides matching TRBD2. The CDR3 is made up of 15 amino acids. Per germline, CDR1 DFQATT and CDR2 SNEGSKA (reference sequence). The V gene end was trimmed by 4 bases and the J gene end by 0 bases; junction bases not matched to a gene: 5. The CDR3 DNA reads as TGCAGTGCTAATAGCGGGGGAACTAGCACAGATACGCAGTATTTT. It translates to CSANSGGTSTDTQYF.

This clonotype was counted a single time. A much larger clone lies a single base off, so this may be a read error. This CDR3 is missing its conserved last phenylalanine or tryptophan, likely due to a read error. The rearrangement uses TRBV29-1 and TRBJ1-2, with 7 positions matching TRBD1. The CDR3 spans 14 residues. The V and J ends lost 0 bases and 4 bases, in that order; junction bases with no gene match: 5. Germline assignment: CDR1 SQVTM and CDR2 ANQGSEA. The CDR3 protein is CSVEERGPSYGYTL. The DNA for the CDR3 is TGCAGCGTTGAAGAAAGGGGGCCAAGCTATGGCTACACCTTG.

This clonotype has just a few counts. The V gene is TRBV21-1, the J gene TRBJ2-7; TRBD1, the table's D call, lacks a check against the DNA. TRBV21-1 is marked as a pseudogene. The CDR3 has 16 residues. DNA for the CDR3: TGTGCCAGCAGCACCCCAGGACGCAATGGGCTTTACGAGCAGTACTTC. Its protein is CASSTPGRNGLYEQYF.

The V gene is TRBV7-2, the J gene TRBJ1-4; 9 bases align to TRBD1. Germline CDR1 is SGHTA and CDR2 is FQGNSA. Trimming took 5 bases from V and 5 from J; bases not matched to a gene: 6. The CDR3 covers 15 residues. For the CDR3, the DNA is TGTGCCAGCAGCCCTTGGACAGGGGAAAATGAAAAACTGTTTTTT. Protein product: CASSPWTGENEKLFF.